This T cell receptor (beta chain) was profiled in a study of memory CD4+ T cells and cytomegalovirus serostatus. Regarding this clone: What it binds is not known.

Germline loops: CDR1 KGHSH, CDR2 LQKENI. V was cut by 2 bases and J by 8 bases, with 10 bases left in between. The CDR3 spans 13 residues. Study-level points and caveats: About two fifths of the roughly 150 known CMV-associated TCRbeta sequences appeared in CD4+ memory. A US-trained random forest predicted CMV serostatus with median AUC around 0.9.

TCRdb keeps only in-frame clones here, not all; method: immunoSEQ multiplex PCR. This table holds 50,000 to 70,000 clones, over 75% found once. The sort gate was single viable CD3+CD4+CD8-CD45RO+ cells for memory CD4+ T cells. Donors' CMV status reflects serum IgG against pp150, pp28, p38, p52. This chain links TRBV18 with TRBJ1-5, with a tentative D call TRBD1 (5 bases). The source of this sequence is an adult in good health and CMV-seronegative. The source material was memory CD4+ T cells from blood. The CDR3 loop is CASSPYQGKPQHF. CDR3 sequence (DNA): TGTGCCAGCTCACCATACCAGGGTAAGCCCCAGCATTTT. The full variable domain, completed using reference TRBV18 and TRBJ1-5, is NAGVMQNPRHLVRRRGQEARLRCSPMKGHSHVYWYRQLPEEGLKFMVYLQKENIIDESGMPKERFSAEFPKEGPSILRIQQVVRGDSAAYFCASSPYQGKPQHFGDGTRLSIL.